This T cell receptor (beta chain) was profiled in a study of TET2 disruption in CD19-targeted CAR T cells (dated 2018 in TCRdb). Context from the whole study: The number of samples was determined by the original clinical trial design and by which samples were available, and no additional inclusion criteria were applied. What the authors observed across the whole study: Conclusions about the CAR T cells of the patient were based on extensive analysis of a single subject.

In light of the paper, this sample's treatment or condition label describes: autologous CTL019 cells: CD19 CAR with 4-1BB and CD3 zeta domains. TCR zeta and 4-1BB costimulatory signaling domains were built into the CD19 CAR. T cells for CTL019 manufacturing were collected from peripheral blood by leukapheresis. The DNeasy Blood and Tissue Kit was used to extract genomic DNA from pre-infusion T cells, peripheral blood, or sorted post-infusion T cells. The CDR3 spans 15 residues, from the cysteine through the phenylalanine. The CDR3 was read in part: 36 bases, with the frame set at base 1. Trimmed from V: 6 bases; trimmed from J: 6 bases; junction bases lacking a gene match: 7. CDR1 and CDR2, per the germline V gene, are SNHLY and FYNNEI. Remarks on this clone: No cognate antigen has been identified for it. Read sequence stops 3 residues before the CDR3 end, and the germline J gene provides the missing end.

The immunoSEQ assay was used to perform TCR beta chain deep sequencing. Per the authors' processing: Only productive TCR beta rearrangements went into calculating clonotype frequencies. TCRdb provides this immuneACCESS table in a form limited to in-frame rearrangements. Some clones are lacking; in checked studies, under half of them reflect an unresolved V gene, and why the rest are absent is not known. That table furnishes V, J and clone size, whereas the DNA furnished D and trimming. This sample's records show roughly 26,000 clones. Around 1.9% of the sample goes to the ten largest clones. This sequence uses TRBV2 and TRBJ2-2, with 10 junctional bases fitting TRBD1. The sequencing here drew on CD8- CAR+ T cells sorted from cultured blood T cells, taken for CD19 CAR T cell therapy. The cell subset or site label corresponds to: CD8-negative CAR-positive T cells from the infusion product. The origin of this receptor is a man aged 70 or older with chronic lymphocytic leukemia. The CDR3 has the sequence CASRPGTGDSGELFF. CDR3 DNA (partial): TGTGCCAGCAGGCCCGGGACAGGGGATTCCGGGGAG.